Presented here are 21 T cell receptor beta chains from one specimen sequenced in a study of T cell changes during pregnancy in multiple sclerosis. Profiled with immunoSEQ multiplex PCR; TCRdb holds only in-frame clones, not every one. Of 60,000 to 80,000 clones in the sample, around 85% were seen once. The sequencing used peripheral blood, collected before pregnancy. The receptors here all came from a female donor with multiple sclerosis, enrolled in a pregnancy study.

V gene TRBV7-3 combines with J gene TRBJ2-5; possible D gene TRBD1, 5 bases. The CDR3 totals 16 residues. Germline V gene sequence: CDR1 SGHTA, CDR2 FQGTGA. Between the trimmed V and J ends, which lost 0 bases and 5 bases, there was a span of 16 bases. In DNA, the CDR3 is TGTGCCAGCAGCTTAACTAACCAGGGTGGGCGGGAGACCCAGTACTTC. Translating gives CASSLTNQGGRETQYF.

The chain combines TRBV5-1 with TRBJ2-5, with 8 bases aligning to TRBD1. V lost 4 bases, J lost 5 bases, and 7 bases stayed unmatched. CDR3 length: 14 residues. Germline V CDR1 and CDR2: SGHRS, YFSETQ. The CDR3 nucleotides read TGCGCCAGCAGCGGGATACAGGGGGTCGAGACCCAGTACTTC. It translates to CASSGIQGVETQYF.

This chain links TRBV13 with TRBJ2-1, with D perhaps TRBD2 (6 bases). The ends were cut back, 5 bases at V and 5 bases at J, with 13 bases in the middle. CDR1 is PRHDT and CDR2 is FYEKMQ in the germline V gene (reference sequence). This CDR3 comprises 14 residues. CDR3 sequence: CASSLREFNNEQFF. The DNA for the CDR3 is TGTGCCAGCAGCCTCCGGGAGTTCAACAATGAGCAGTTCTTC.

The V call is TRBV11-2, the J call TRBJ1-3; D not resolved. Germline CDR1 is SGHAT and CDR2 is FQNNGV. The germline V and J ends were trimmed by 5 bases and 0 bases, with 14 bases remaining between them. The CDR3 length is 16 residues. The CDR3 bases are TGTGCCAGCAGCACACTCAAAGGGAGCTCTGGAAACACCATATATTTT. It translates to CASSTLKGSSGNTIYF.

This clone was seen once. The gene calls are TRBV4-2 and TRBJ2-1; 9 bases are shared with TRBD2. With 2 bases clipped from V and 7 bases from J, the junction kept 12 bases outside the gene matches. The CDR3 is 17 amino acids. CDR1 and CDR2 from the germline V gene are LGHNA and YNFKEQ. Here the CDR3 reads CASSQNIVRGGGNEQFF. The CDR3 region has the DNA TGTGCCAGCAGCCAAAATATTGTGCGGGGGGGCGGGAATGAGCAGTTCTTC.

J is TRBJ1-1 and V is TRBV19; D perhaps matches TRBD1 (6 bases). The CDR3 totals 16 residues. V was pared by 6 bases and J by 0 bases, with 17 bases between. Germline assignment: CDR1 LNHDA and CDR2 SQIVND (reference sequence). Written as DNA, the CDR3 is TGTGCCAGTAGCCCCGCGCCCGGGACACTGAACACTGAAGCTTTCTTT. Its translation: CASSPAPGTLNTEAFF.

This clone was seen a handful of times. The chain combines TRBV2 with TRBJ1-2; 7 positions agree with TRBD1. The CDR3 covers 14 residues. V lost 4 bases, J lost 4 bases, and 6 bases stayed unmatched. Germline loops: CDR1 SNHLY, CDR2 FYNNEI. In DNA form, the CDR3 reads TGTGCCAGCAGTGCCCAACAGGGGAGCTATGGCTACACCTTC. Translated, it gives CASSAQQGSYGYTF.

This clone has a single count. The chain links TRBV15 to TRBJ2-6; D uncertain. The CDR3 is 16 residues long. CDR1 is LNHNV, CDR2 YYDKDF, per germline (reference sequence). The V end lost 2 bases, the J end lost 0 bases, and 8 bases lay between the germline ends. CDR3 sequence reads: CATSRKTGSGANVLTF. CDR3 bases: TGTGCCACCAGCAGAAAAACGGGCTCTGGGGCCAACGTCCTGACTTTC.

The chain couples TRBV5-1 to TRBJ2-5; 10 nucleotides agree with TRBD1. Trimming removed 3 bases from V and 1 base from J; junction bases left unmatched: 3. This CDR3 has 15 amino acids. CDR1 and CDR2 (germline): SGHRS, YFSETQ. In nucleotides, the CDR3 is TGCGCCAGCAGCTCAGGGGACAGGGGCCAAGAGACCCAGTACTTC. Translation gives CASSSGDRGQETQYF.

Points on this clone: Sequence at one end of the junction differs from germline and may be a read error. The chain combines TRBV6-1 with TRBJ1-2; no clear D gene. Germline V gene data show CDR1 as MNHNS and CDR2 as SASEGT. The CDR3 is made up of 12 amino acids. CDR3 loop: CASNQINYDYTF. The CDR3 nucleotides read TGTGCCAGCAATCAGATCAACTATGACTACACCTTC.

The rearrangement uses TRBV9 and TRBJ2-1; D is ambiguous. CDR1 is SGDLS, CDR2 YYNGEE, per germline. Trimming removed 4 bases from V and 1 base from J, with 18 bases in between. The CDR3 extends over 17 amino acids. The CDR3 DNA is TGTGCCAGCAGCCCCTTGGTCGGCCTCGGGTCCTACAATGAGCAGTTCTTC. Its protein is CASSPLVGLGSYNEQFF.

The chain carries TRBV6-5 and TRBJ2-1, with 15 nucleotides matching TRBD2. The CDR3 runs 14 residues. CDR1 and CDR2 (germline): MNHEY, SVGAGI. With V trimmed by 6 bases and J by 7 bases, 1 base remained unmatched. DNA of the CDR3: TGTGCCAGCAGGGGACTAGCGGGAGGAAATGAGCAGTTCTTC. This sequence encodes CASRGLAGGNEQFF.

Here the CDR3 DNA reads TGCAGCGTTGAACCTCCGGCAGGGAACACTGAAGCTTTCTTT. It translates to CSVEPPAGNTEAFF. V is TRBV29-1 and J is TRBJ1-1; D not resolved. V lost 2 bases to trimming and J lost 1 base, with 11 bases between them. The CDR3 extends over 14 amino acids. Germline V gene sequence: CDR1 SQVTM, CDR2 ANQGSEA.

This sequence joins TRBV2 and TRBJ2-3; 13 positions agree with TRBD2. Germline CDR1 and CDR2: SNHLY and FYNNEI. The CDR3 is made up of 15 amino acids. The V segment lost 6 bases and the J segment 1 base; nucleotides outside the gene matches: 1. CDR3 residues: CASSGLAGGTDTQYF. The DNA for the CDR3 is TGTGCCAGCAGCGGACTAGCGGGGGGCACAGATACGCAGTATTTT.

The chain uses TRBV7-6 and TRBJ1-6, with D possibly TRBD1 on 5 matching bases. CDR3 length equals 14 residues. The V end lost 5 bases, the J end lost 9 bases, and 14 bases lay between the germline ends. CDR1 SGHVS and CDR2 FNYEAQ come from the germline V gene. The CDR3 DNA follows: TGTGCCAGCAGCCCGGGGAGGGGCGGTTCACCCCTCCACTTT. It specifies CASSPGRGGSPLHF.

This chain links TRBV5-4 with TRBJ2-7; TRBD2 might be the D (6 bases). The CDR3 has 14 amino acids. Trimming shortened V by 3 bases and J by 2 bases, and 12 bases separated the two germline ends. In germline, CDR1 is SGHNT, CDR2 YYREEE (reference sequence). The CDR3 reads CASSWGGLAYEQYF. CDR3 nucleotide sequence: TGTGCCAGCAGCTGGGGAGGCCTGGCCTACGAGCAGTACTTC.

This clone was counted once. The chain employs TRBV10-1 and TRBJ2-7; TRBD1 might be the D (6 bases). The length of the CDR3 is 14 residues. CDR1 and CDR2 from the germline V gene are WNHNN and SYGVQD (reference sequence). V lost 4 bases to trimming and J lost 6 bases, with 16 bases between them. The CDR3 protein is CASSAGTPVGEQYF. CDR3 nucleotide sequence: TGCGCCAGCAGTGCCGGGACACCGGTCGGCGAGCAGTACTTC.

DNA of the CDR3: TGTGCCAGCAGCTTAGCAGTAGCGGGGACCAATGAGCAGTTCTTC. This encodes CASSLAVAGTNEQFF. The chain joins TRBV7-2 to TRBJ2-1, with 8 bases identical to TRBD2. The CDR3 runs to 15 residues. V shed 0 bases, J shed 6 bases, and the junction held 4 bases outside the gene matches. In germline, CDR1 is SGHTA, CDR2 FQGNSA.

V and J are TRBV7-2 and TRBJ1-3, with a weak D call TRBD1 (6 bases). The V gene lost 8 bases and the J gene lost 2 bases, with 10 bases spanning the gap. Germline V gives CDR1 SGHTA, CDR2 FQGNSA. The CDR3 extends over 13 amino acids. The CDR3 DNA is TGTGCCAGCGTCCCAGGGGCTGGAAACACCATATATTTT. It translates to CASVPGAGNTIYF.

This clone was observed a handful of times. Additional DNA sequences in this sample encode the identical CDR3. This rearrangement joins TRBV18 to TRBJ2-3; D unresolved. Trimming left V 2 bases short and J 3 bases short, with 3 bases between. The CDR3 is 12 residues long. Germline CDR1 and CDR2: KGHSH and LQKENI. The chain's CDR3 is CASSPYTDTQYF. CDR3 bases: TGTGCCAGCTCACCATATACAGATACGCAGTATTTT.

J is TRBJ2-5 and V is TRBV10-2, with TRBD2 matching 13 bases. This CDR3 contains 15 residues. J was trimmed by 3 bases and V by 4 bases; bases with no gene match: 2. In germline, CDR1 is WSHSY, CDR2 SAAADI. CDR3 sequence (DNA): TGCGCCAGCAGTGGGACTAGCGGGGGTGAAGAGACCCAGTACTTC. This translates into CASSGTSGGEETQYF.